This entry concerns a single T cell receptor (beta chain). Its specificity is unknown. Use of 60 Vbeta and 13 Jbeta primers characterized the PCR. Assay: immunoSEQ multiplex PCR; the TCRdb copy retains only in-frame clones and omits some. The sample carries 70,000 to 95,000 clones, 80% to 90% recorded once. The CDR3 contains 13 residues. Germline V lookup: CDR1 MDHEN, CDR2 SYDVKM. V gave up 5 bases and J gave up 9 bases, with 13 bases separating them. This sample stems from a study of cytomegalovirus exposure and HLA in healthy donors. Study summary: Early released data comprised tens of millions of unique TCRs from HLA-typed donors.

Study-wide findings and caveats: Most of the TCR beta V segments (in an earlier analysis) were productive either about 87% or about 30% of the time.

At collection, donors were nominally healthy, but unrecorded immune exposures were probable. This chain connects TRBV28 to TRBJ2-2; unclear D gene. This clonotype originated in a woman aged 18-30 years in good health and CMV-seropositive. The sample was PBMCs. CDR3 nucleotides: TGTGCCAGCAGTCCACCCCAGAGGTGGGAGCTGTTTTTT. The encoded protein is CASSPPQRWELFF.